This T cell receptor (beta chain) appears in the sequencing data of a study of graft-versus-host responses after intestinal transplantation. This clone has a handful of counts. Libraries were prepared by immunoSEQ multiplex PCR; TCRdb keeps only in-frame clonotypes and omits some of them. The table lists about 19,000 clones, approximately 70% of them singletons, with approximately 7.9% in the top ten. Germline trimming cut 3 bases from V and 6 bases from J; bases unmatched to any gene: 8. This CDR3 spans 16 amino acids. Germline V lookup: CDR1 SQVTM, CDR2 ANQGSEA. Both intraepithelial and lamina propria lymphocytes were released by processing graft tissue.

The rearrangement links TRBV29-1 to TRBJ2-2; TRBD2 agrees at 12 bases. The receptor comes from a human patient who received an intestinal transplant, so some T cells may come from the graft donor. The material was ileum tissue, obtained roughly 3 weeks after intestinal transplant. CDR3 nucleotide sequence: TGCAGCGTTGATTCTGGACTAGCGGGAATCTCCGGGGAGCTGTTTTTT. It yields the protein CSVDSGLAGISGELFF.